The T cell receptor beta chain described here comes from a study of blood T cell repertoires in COVID-19. Study-wide background: COVID-19 samples from acute and convalescent phases originated in the United States, Italy and Spain. The analysed material was cDNA or gDNA that came from T cells, B-cell-depleted T cells, or PBMCs.

As handled by the study authors: Reference gene primers were amplified, and this amplification served to estimate nucleated cell counts. TCRdb's copy holds only in-frame clones and misses some; the assay was immunoSEQ multiplex PCR. V and J calls and clone size come straight from that table; D and trimming were deduced from the DNA. The sample records 250,000 to 300,000 clones, 65% to 90% being singletons. The CDR3 extends over 12 amino acids. In germline, CDR1 is MNHEY, CDR2 SVGAGI. V dropped 9 bases and J dropped 0 bases, with 9 bases sitting between them. The J gene is TRBJ2-7, the V gene TRBV6-5, with D possibly matching TRBD2 (5 bases). The sequence was obtained from a man aged 45 to 65 with active or convalescent COVID-19. The sample comprised peripheral blood. The CDR3 nucleotides read TGTGCCAGTGCACGGGGCTCCTACGAGCAGTACTTC. Translation: CASARGSYEQYF.